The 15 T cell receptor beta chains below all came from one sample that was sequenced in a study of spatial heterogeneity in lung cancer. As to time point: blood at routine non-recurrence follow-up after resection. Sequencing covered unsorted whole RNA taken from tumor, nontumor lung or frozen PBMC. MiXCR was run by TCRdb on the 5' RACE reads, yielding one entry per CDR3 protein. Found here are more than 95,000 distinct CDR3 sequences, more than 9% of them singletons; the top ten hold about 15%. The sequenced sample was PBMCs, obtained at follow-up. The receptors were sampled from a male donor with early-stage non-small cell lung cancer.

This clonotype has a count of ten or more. The CDR3 DNA is TGTGCCAGCCTTCGGACACCAAGCAATCAGCCCCAGCATTTT. It codes for CASLRTPSNQPQHF. The genes are TRBV2 and TRBJ1-5, with D possibly matching TRBD1 (5 bases). The V gene lost 8 bases and the J gene lost 1 base, with 12 bases spanning the gap. CDR1 is SNHLY, CDR2 FYNNEI, per germline. The CDR3 sequence is 14 residues long.

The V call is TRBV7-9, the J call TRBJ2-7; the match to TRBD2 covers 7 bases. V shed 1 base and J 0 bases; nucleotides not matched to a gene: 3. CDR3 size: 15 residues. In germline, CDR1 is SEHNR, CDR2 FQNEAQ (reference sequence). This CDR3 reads CASSLGGGGSYEQYF. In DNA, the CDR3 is TGTGCCAGCAGCTTAGGAGGCGGGGGCTCCTACGAGCAGTACTTC. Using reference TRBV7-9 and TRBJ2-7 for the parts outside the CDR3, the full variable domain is DTGVSQNPRHKITKRGQNVTFRCDPISEHNRLYWYRQTLGQGPEFLTYFQNEAQLEKSRLLSDRFSAERPKGSFSTLEIQRTEQGDSAMYLCASSLGGGGSYEQYFGPGTRLTVT.

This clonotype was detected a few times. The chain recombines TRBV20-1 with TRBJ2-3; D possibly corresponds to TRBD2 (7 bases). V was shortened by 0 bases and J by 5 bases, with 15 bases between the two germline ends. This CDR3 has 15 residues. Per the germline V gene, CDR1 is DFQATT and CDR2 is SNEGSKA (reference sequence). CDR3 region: CSARDLLGGRDTQYF. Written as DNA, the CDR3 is TGCAGTGCTAGAGACCTTTTGGGGGGGCGAGATACGCAGTATTTT.

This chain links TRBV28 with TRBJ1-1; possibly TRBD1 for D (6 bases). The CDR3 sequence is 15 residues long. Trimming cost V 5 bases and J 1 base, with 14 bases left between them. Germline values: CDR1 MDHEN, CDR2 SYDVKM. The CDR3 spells CASSPLATGNTEAFF. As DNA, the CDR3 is TGTGCCAGCAGTCCTCTTGCGACAGGGAACACTGAAGCTTTCTTT.

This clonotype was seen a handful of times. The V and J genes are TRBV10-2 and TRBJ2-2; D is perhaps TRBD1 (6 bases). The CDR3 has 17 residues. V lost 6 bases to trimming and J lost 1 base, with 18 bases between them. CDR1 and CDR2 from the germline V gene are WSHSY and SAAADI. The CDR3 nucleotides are TGCGCCAGCAGCGATAGAACAGTACAGGGGAACACCGGGGAGCTGTTTTTT. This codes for CASSDRTVQGNTGELFF.

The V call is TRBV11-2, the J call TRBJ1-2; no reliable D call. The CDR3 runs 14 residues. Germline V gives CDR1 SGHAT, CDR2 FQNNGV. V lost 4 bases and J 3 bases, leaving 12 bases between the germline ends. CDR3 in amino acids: CASSSLRGDYGYTF. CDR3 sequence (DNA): TGTGCCAGCAGCTCCCTGCGCGGGGACTATGGCTACACCTTC.

In DNA form, the CDR3 reads TGTGCCAGCAGCAACCGGGACAGGAATCCCTCTACGGATACGCAGTATTTT. Its translation: CASSNRDRNPSTDTQYF. The rearrangement uses TRBV11-2 and TRBJ2-3; TRBD1 matches 8 bases. Unmatched junction bases numbered 16, after V lost 5 bases and J lost 6 bases. In germline, CDR1 is SGHAT, CDR2 FQNNGV. This CDR3 contains 17 residues.

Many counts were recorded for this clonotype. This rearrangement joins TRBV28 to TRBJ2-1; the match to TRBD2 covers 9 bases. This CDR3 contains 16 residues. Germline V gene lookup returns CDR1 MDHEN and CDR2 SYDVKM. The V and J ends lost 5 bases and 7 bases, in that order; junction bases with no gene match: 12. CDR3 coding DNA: TGTGCCAGCAGTCCCTCCGGGACTAGCTCGCGTAATGAGCAGTTCTTC. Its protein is CASSPSGTSSRNEQFF.

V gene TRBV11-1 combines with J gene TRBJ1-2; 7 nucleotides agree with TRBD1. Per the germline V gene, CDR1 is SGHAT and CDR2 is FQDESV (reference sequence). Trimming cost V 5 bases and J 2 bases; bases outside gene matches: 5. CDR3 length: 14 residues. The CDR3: CASSKDRWNYGYTF. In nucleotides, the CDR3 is TGTGCCAGCAGCAAGGACAGGTGGAACTATGGCTACACCTTC.

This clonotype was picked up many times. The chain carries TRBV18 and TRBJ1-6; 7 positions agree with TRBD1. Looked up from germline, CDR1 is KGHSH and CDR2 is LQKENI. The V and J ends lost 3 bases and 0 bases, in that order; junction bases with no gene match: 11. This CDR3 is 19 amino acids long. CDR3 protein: CASSPSRDSQPSYNSPLHF. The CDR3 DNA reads TGTGCCAGCTCACCTTCCCGGGACAGCCAACCCTCCTATAATTCACCCCTCCACTTT.

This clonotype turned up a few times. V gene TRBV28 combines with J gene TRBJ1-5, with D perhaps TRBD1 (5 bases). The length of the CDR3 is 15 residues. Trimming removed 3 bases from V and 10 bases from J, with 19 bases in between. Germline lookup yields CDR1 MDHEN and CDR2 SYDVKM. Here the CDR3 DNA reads TGTGCCAGCAGTTTCGTTGGTACGACAGCCCCCCCCCAGCATTTT. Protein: CASSFVGTTAPPQHF.

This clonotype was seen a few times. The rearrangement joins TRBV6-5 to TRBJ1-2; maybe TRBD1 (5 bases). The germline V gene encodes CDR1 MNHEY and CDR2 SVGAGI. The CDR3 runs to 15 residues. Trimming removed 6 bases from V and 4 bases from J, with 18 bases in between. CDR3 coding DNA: TGTGCCAGCAGCCCCTCGACCTCGAGGGGCTATGGCTACACCTTC. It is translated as CASSPSTSRGYGYTF.

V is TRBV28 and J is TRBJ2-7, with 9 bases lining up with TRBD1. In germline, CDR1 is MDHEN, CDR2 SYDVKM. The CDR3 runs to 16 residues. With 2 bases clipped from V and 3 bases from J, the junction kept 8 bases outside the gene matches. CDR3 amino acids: CASSLRGQGILYEQYF. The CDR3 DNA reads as TGTGCCAGCAGTTTAAGGGGACAGGGAATCCTCTACGAGCAGTACTTC.

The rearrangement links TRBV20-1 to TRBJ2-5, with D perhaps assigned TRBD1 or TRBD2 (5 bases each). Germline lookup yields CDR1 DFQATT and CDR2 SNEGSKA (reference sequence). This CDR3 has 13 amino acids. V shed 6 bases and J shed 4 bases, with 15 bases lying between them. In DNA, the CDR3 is TGCAGTGCCGGGGCCGAGTTAACAGAGACCCAGTACTTC. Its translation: CSAGAELTETQYF.

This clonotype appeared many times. The CDR3 spells CASSSPAHRSNQPQHF. CDR3 in DNA: TGTGCCAGCAGTTCCCCCGCCCACCGGAGCAATCAGCCCCAGCATTTT. The rearrangement uses TRBV12-3 or TRBV12-4 and TRBJ1-5; D gene ambiguous. V was shortened by 4 bases and J by 1 base, with 14 bases between the two germline ends. The CDR3 runs to 16 residues.